The 9 T cell receptor beta chains below come from one sample, sequenced in a study of shared clonotypes between healthy human individuals. Assay used: immunoSEQ multiplex PCR; TCRdb lists only in-frame clones, some missing. The sample has 2 million to 2.5 million clones, 95% seen once. The specimen sequenced was naive CD4+ T cells sorted from blood. Specified subset: CD45RA+ positively selected. The receptors were sampled from a man aged 18 to 29 in good health.

This chain joins TRBV6-6 and TRBJ2-2; D is possibly TRBD2 (5 bases). The CDR3 covers 13 residues. Germline CDR1 reads MNHNY; CDR2 reads SVGAGI (reference sequence). Trimming took off 7 bases at V and 1 base at J, with 7 bases between the two ends. The CDR3 DNA reads TGTGCCAGCACCCGGGGGAACACCGGGGAGCTGTTTTTT. Amino acids: CASTRGNTGELFF.

The chain has TRBV9 and TRBJ1-4; no definite D call. The germline V gene has CDR1 SGDLS and CDR2 YYNGEE. The CDR3 totals 15 residues. The V gene lost 5 bases and the J gene lost 7 bases, with 18 bases spanning the gap. CDR3 loop: CASSYSGSEFEKLFF. As DNA, the CDR3 is TGTGCCAGCAGTTACTCAGGTAGTGAGTTTGAAAAACTGTTTTTT. The whole variable domain, filled in from reference TRBV9 and TRBJ1-4, reads DSGVTQTPKHLITATGQRVTLRCSPRSGDLSVYWYQQSLDQGLQFLIQYYNGEERAKGNILERFSAQQFPDLHSELNLSSLELGDSALYFCASSYSGSEFEKLFFGSGTQLSVL.

The chain has TRBV11-3 and TRBJ1-5, with D maybe TRBD1 (5 bases). This CDR3 spans 18 amino acids. CDR1 is SGHNT and CDR2 is YENEEA in the germline V gene. V was clipped by 4 bases and J by 0 bases, with 19 bases between them. The CDR3 sequence is CASSSPHPGTASNQPQHF. The CDR3 nucleotides are TGTGCCAGCAGCTCCCCCCACCCCGGGACTGCTAGCAATCAGCCCCAGCATTTT.

V gene TRBV25-1 combines with J gene TRBJ2-3; D not certain. Trimming took off 11 bases at V and 1 base at J, with 16 bases between the two ends. The V gene's germline CDR1 is MGHDK and CDR2 SYGVNS. CDR3 length: 14 amino acids. The CDR3 here is CASDAPGGTDTQYF. Here the CDR3 DNA reads TGTGCCTCTGACGCCCCTGGGGGCACAGATACGCAGTATTTT.

With regard to this clone: Additional DNA sequences in this sample encode the identical CDR3. The V gene is TRBV5-1, the J gene TRBJ2-3; no clear D gene. Trimming left V 0 bases short and J 0 bases short, with 8 bases between. The CDR3 extends over 15 amino acids. Germline V gene lookup returns CDR1 SGHRS and CDR2 YFSETQ. The DNA for the CDR3 is TGCGCCAGCAGCTTGGCTGACTTTAGCACAGATACGCAGTATTTT. Protein product: CASSLADFSTDTQYF. Drawing the rest from reference TRBV5-1 and TRBJ2-3, the complete variable domain is KAGVTQTPRYLIKTRGQQVTLSCSPISGHRSVSWYQQTPGQGLQFLFEYFSETQRNKGNFPGRFSGRQFSNSRSEMNVSTLELGDSALYLCASSLADFSTDTQYFGPGTRLTVL.

The chain has TRBV28 and TRBJ2-7; 7 bases fit TRBD1. V lost 11 bases to trimming and J lost 2 bases; unmatched junction nucleotides: 6. This CDR3 region has 12 residues. Germline V CDR1 and CDR2: MDHEN, SYDVKM. The CDR3 sequence is CAGTGTAYEQYF. CDR3 coding DNA: TGTGCCGGCACGGGGACAGCCTACGAGCAGTACTTC.

The chain is built from TRBV2 and TRBJ1-3; 7 bases are a match to TRBD1. The CDR3 spans 19 residues. In germline, CDR1 is SNHLY, CDR2 FYNNEI. Trimming removed 2 bases from V and 1 base from J; junction bases left unmatched: 14. The CDR3: CASSEKRTGSVLSGNTIYF. CDR3 DNA sequence: TGTGCCAGCAGTGAAAAGAGGACAGGCAGCGTTCTATCTGGAAACACCATATATTTT.

This rearrangement joins TRBV30 to TRBJ1-3; D uncertain. Germline V gene data show CDR1 as GTSNPN and CDR2 as SVGIG (reference sequence). Trimming removed 5 bases from V and 4 bases from J, with 6 bases in between. This CDR3 contains 11 residues. CDR3 DNA sequence: TGTGCCTGGGTCGCAGGAAACACCATATATTTT. Protein: CAWVAGNTIYF.

The chain couples TRBV6-5 to TRBJ2-7; D possibly uses TRBD1 or TRBD2 (5 bases each). Germline CDR1 is MNHEY and CDR2 is SVGAGI. The CDR3 is made up of 14 amino acids. Trimming stripped 2 bases from V and 4 bases from J, with 12 bases between. CDR3 sequence (DNA): TGTGCCAGCAGTTACGGGACCAAAGGGTACGAGCAGTACTTC. Its translation: CASSYGTKGYEQYF.